This is a list of T cell receptor beta chains from one sample in a study of cytomegalovirus exposure and HLA in healthy donors. The repertoire was sequenced with immunoSEQ multiplex PCR; TCRdb's copy has only in-frame clones and lacks some. This repertoire shows approximately 110,000 clones, more than 75% found once; its top ten account for around 14%. The sample was PBMCs. The origin of the receptors is a woman in her fifties or sixties in good health and CMV-seropositive. CDR3s include the opening cysteine and the closing phenylalanine or tryptophan. D genes are given only for firm matches. Not all rows give a size; the values are once, few, many and, for expanded clones, a class.

clone_size: -; j_call: TRBJ2-6; v_call: TRBV7-3; d_call: -; cdr3_aa: CASSSTGTAGANVLTF; cdr3_nt: TGTGCCAGCAGCTCGACAGGGACTGCTGGGGCCAACGTCCTGACTTTC
clone_size: -; j_call: TRBJ2-1; v_call: TRBV29-1; d_call: TRBD1; cdr3_aa: CSVAGIGTGSTYNEQFF; cdr3_nt: TGCAGCGTAGCAGGTATCGGGACAGGGTCTACCTACAATGAGCAGTTCTTC
clone_size: -; j_call: TRBJ1-5; v_call: TRBV7-9; d_call: -; cdr3_aa: CASSLVEDQPQHF; cdr3_nt: TGTGCCAGCAGCTTAGTGGAGGATCAGCCCCAGCATTTT
clone_size: -; j_call: TRBJ2-5; v_call: TRBV7-2; d_call: -; cdr3_aa: CASSLSQGGRQETQYF; cdr3_nt: TGTGCCAGCAGCTTAAGTCAGGGGGGCCGCCAAGAGACCCAGTACTTC
clone_size: -; j_call: TRBJ2-1; v_call: TRBV27; d_call: -; cdr3_aa: CASSSQVILLPNEQFF; cdr3_nt: TGTGCCAGCAGTTCCCAGGTAATTCTCCTACCGAATGAGCAGTTCTTC
clone_size: many; j_call: TRBJ1-2; v_call: TRBV7-3; d_call: -; cdr3_aa: CASSLTGGGDYGYTF; cdr3_nt: TGTGCCAGCAGCTTAACAGGAGGAGGGGACTATGGCTACACCTTC
clone_size: -; j_call: TRBJ2-3; v_call: TRBV2; d_call: TRBD1; cdr3_aa: CASSRRQGTDTQYF; cdr3_nt: TGTGCCAGCAGTAGGCGACAGGGGACAGATACGCAGTATTTT
clone_size: -; j_call: TRBJ1-2; v_call: TRBV6-1; d_call: TRBD1; cdr3_aa: CASGQGAFYGYTF; cdr3_nt: TGTGCCAGTGGACAGGGGGCATTTTATGGCTACACCTTC
clone_size: few; j_call: TRBJ2-3; v_call: TRBV4-1; d_call: -; cdr3_aa: CASSQNPAGPTDTQYF; cdr3_nt: TGCGCCAGCAGCCAAAATCCGGCGGGACCCACAGATACGCAGTATTTT
clone_size: -; j_call: TRBJ2-7; v_call: TRBV18; d_call: -; cdr3_aa: CASSSAEAQGVYEQYF; cdr3_nt: TGTGCCAGCTCATCAGCTGAAGCCCAGGGCGTCTACGAGCAGTACTTC
clone_size: -; j_call: TRBJ1-2; v_call: TRBV27; d_call: -; cdr3_aa: CASSFTINYGYTF; cdr3_nt: TGTGCCAGCAGTTTCACTATTAACTATGGCTACACCTTC
clone_size: -; j_call: TRBJ2-1; v_call: TRBV19; d_call: -; cdr3_aa: CASSTQEYNEQFF; cdr3_nt: TGTGCCAGTAGTACACAGGAGTACAATGAGCAGTTCTTC
clone_size: -; j_call: TRBJ1-2; v_call: TRBV6-1; d_call: TRBD1; cdr3_aa: CASSPGQGIGGYTF; cdr3_nt: TGTGCCAGCAGTCCGGGACAGGGAATTGGGGGCTACACCTTC
clone_size: -; j_call: TRBJ2-1; v_call: TRBV5-1; d_call: -; cdr3_aa: CASSSRGDYNEQFF; cdr3_nt: TGCGCCAGCAGCTCCCGCGGGGACTACAATGAGCAGTTCTTC
clone_size: -; j_call: TRBJ2-3; v_call: TRBV5-1; d_call: TRBD2; cdr3_aa: CASRRAGGVADTQYF; cdr3_nt: TGCGCCAGCAGAAGGGCGGGGGGCGTCGCAGATACGCAGTATTTT
clone_size: -; j_call: TRBJ2-7; v_call: TRBV4-2; d_call: TRBD2; cdr3_aa: CASSQVGAGGFYEQYF; cdr3_nt: TGTGCCAGCAGCCAAGTTGGAGCGGGAGGATTTTACGAGCAGTACTTC
clone_size: -; j_call: TRBJ1-3; v_call: TRBV19; d_call: -; cdr3_aa: CASSINVGSGNTIYF; cdr3_nt: TGTGCCAGTAGTATAAACGTCGGCTCTGGAAACACCATATATTTT
clone_size: -; j_call: TRBJ1-1; v_call: TRBV19; d_call: TRBD1; cdr3_aa: CASSSTRTGVNTEAFF; cdr3_nt: TGTGCCAGTAGTTCTACTCGGACAGGGGTGAACACTGAAGCTTTCTTT
clone_size: -; j_call: TRBJ1-2; v_call: TRBV7-8; d_call: TRBD1; cdr3_aa: CASSLGTGAGGYTF; cdr3_nt: TGTGCCAGCAGCTTAGGCACAGGGGCGGGAGGCTACACCTTC
clone_size: -; j_call: TRBJ2-2; v_call: TRBV5-1; d_call: TRBD2; cdr3_aa: CASSLPRSGSGTGELFF; cdr3_nt: TGCGCCAGCAGCTTACCTAGAAGCGGGAGTGGCACCGGGGAGCTGTTTTTT
clone_size: -; j_call: TRBJ2-2; v_call: TRBV5-1; d_call: TRBD1; cdr3_aa: CASSPRQGANTGELFF; cdr3_nt: TGCGCCAGCAGCCCCCGACAGGGGGCGAACACCGGGGAGCTGTTTTTT
clone_size: -; j_call: TRBJ2-3; v_call: TRBV7-3; d_call: TRBD2; cdr3_aa: CASSSRGASGIDTQYF; cdr3_nt: TGTGCCAGCAGCTCGAGAGGGGCTAGCGGGATTGATACGCAGTATTTT
clone_size: -; j_call: TRBJ1-2; v_call: TRBV7-2; d_call: TRBD1; cdr3_aa: CASSSPGQGQNYGYTF; cdr3_nt: TGTGCCAGCAGCTCGCCGGGACAGGGTCAGAACTATGGCTACACCTTC
clone_size: -; j_call: TRBJ2-5; v_call: TRBV6-5; d_call: -; cdr3_aa: CASSLTIQGGEETQYF; cdr3_nt: TGTGCCAGCAGTTTGACAATTCAGGGAGGCGAGGAGACCCAGTACTTC
clone_size: -; j_call: TRBJ1-5; v_call: TRBV4-2; d_call: -; cdr3_aa: CASSPRTDQNNQPQHF; cdr3_nt: TGTGCCAGCAGCCCGCGGACAGACCAAAACAATCAGCCCCAGCATTTT
clone_size: -; j_call: TRBJ2-3; v_call: TRBV5-8; d_call: TRBD2; cdr3_aa: CASRLLAGADTQYF; cdr3_nt: TGTGCCAGCAGATTACTAGCGGGAGCGGATACGCAGTATTTT
clone_size: -; j_call: TRBJ1-1; v_call: TRBV5-6; d_call: -; cdr3_aa: CASSLGRDTEAFF; cdr3_nt: TGTGCCAGCAGCTTGGGCAGGGACACTGAAGCTTTCTTT
clone_size: -; j_call: TRBJ2-5; v_call: TRBV6-5; d_call: -; cdr3_aa: CASNKLVLYQETQYF; cdr3_nt: TGTGCCAGCAATAAACTGGTCCTGTACCAAGAGACCCAGTACTTC
clone_size: -; j_call: TRBJ1-1; v_call: TRBV7-9; d_call: -; cdr3_aa: CASSLNPTGSGSEAFF; cdr3_nt: TGTGCCAGCAGCTTAAATCCCACAGGGAGCGGTAGTGAAGCTTTCTTT